The TCR beta chain under discussion was sequenced for a study of T cell clones after liver transplantation (dated 2019 in TCRdb). Concerning the study at large: Samples were obtained from ITN030ST, a randomized trial in which withdrawal of immunosuppression was attempted within 2 years of liver transplantation. Donor-reactive T cell clones were identified using TCRbeta sequencing after a pre-transplant mixed lymphocyte reaction and were then followed in post-transplant blood. The study cohort included 8 liver transplant recipients, of whom 3 were classified as tolerant and 5 as non-tolerant. Third party-reactive TCRbeta sequences from pre-transplant MLRs were also identified as an antigen-independent comparator for donor-reactive sequences. Until randomization at 12-24 months post-transplant, subjects were given standard immunosuppression, with no induction therapy. Blood samples were taken pre-transplant, pre-randomization before withdrawal, and post-randomization after full withdrawal or failed withdrawal. Three of the eight recipients were HCV-positive; the others were transplanted for non-autoimmune, non-viral indications. Tolerance was defined as complete immunosuppression withdrawal for at least one year with no rise in liver enzymes beyond twice the upper limit of normal.

Thawed unstimulated PBMCs were stained for CD3, CD4 and CD8 and FACS-sorted into CD3+CD4+ and CD3+CD8+ populations. All 8 studied subjects were randomized to withdrawal of immunosuppression. The Qiagen DNeasy Blood and Tissue Kit was used to isolate genomic DNA. Frozen genomic DNA underwent high-throughput TCRbeta CDR3 sequencing by immunoSEQ, including PCR amplification, mapping, bias correction and internal controls. In the authors' own workflow: Productive rearrangements were kept, and unique TCRbeta sequences were defined by CDR3 nucleotide sequence plus V and J gene. For a sequence to be called donor-reactive, it needed a frequency of at least 0.01% and at least 5-fold expansion in CFSE-low cells compared with unstimulated pre-transplant cells. To ensure at least 90% detection power, minimum frequency thresholds were set for each subject based on that subject's lowest-template unstimulated sample. Jensen-Shannon divergence between the top 1000 TCRbeta sequences post-transplant and pre-transplant was used to measure repertoire turnover. Changes in detection of donor-reactive sequences were tested with two-sided Fisher's exact tests. Sourced from immuneACCESS, this table was stored by TCRdb with only in-frame sequences that have V and J called. A share of the clones is absent; for the studies checked, an unresolved V gene accounts for under half, and the remainder has no known explanation. That table gives V, J and clone size, and the DNA gave D and trimming. This sample comprises fewer than 85,000 clones, approximately 82% of them detected only once. The ten largest clones represent 2.5% to 3.5% of the sample.

The CDR3 goes from the cysteine to the phenylalanine over 16 residues. Only CDR3 DNA remains: 48 bases, in frame from the first base. Here V drops 4 bases and J drops 7 bases, and the junction holds 13 bases not matched to any gene. The germline V gene gives CDR1 as SGHTA and CDR2 as FQGTGA. This clone came up once. No antigen is known for it. The record has no base qualities; no much larger clone is one base away. General findings and caveats noted by the study authors: Once repertoire turnover was taken into account, donor-reactive detection showed a significant reduction for CD4 in 7 of 8 subjects and for CD8 in 8 of 8. Circulating donor-reactive CD4 TCRbeta sequences fell significantly post-transplant in most of the 8 subjects, irrespective of tolerance or HCV status. Because of small, heterogeneous patient numbers and non-standardized post-transplant time points, the conclusions were only preliminary. Donor-reactive sequences decreased more than third party-reactive sequences, which suggests partial antigen-specific deletion that was not related to withdrawal success. Since no allograft tissue specimens were available, donor-reactive T cells may have migrated into the graft instead of being deleted. In two subjects, low numbers of available donor cells limited the measurable donor-reactive repertoire.

This receptor was identified in a human patient who received a liver transplant. After a transplant, some T cells may be the graft donor's own cells. The material sequenced was CD4+ T cells from blood, taken at the 22-month timepoint. The sequence links TRBV7-3 to TRBJ2-7, with 10 junctional bases fitting TRBD2. The DNA sequence is TGTGCCAGCAGCTCCGGACTAGCGGAATCCCAAGTGGAGCAGTACTTC. Translation gives CASSSGLAESQVEQYF.